These T cell receptor beta chains were read from a single sample in a study of blood T cell repertoires in COVID-19. The method was immunoSEQ multiplex PCR; TCRdb's version includes in-frame clones alone and lacks a portion of them. This sample has roughly 120,000 clones, with roughly 79% found just once. Material: peripheral blood. These receptors all come from a man between 70 and 80 years old with active or convalescent COVID-19. Each CDR3 is given with its conserved first and last residue. The D gene is left open where the match is weak. The size of a clone is reported for some rows only, either as once, few or many, or as a class for expanded clones.

>TRBD1|few|TRBV7-3|TRBJ1-6
TGTGCCAGCAGCTTAAGGGACAGGGGAGATTCACCCCTCCACTTT
CASSLRDRGDSPLHF
>TRBD1|many|TRBV2|TRBJ1-5
TGTGCCAGCGGACAGGATAGCAATCAGCCCCAGCATTTT
CASGQDSNQPQHF
>TRBD1|.|TRBV3-1/TRBV3-2|TRBJ1-2
TGTGCCAGCAGAGGACAGGGCCCTGGGGATGGCTACACCTTC
CASRGQGPGDGYTF
>.|.|TRBV7-2|TRBJ2-5
TGTGCCAGCAGCGTTGACAGGTGGCAAGAGACCCAGTACTTC
CASSVDRWQETQYF
>TRBD2|.|TRBV4-2|TRBJ2-7
TGTGCCAGCAGCCAAGACGATCCGGGACTAGCGGGAGGGCCCTTGGACTACGAGCAGTACTTC
CASSQDDPGLAGGPLDYEQYF
>.|.|TRBV19|TRBJ2-1
TGTGCCAGTAGTATAGTGGCGGGCCAACACAATGAGCAGTTCTTC
CASSIVAGQHNEQFF
>TRBD2|once|TRBV7-3|TRBJ2-5
TGTGCCAGCAGCTTATATGGGCGGGGGAGGCGGGAGACCCAGTACTTC
CASSLYGRGRRETQYF
>TRBD2|.|TRBV5-4|TRBJ2-3
TGTGCCAGCAGCCTGAACGGGGGGAGGCCAGATACGCAGTATTTT
CASSLNGGRPDTQYF
>TRBD1|.|TRBV15|TRBJ2-7
TGTGCCACCAGCAGAGATGCCGGACAGGGAGTCGAGCAGTACTTC
CATSRDAGQGVEQYF
>TRBD1|.|TRBV4-1|TRBJ2-7
TGCGCCAGCAGCCAAGGGGGGGACAGGGCTTACGAGCAGTACTTC
CASSQGGDRAYEQYF
>.|.|TRBV2|TRBJ2-2
TGTGCCAGCAAAATTTCGACAGGGAACACCGGGGAGCTGTTTTTT
CASKISTGNTGELFF
>.|once|TRBV9|TRBJ2-2
TGTGCCAGCAGCCCCCGAGGGGGGGCCAACACCGGGGAGCTGTTTTTT
CASSPRGGANTGELFF
>.|once|TRBV5-1|TRBJ1-1
TGCGCCAGCAGCTTGGACGGACAATACACTGAAGCTTTCTTT
CASSLDGQYTEAFF
>.|once|TRBV7-2|TRBJ1-2
TGTGCCAGCAGCTTAGGTCGGGGGTCCTCCTATGGCTACACCTTC
CASSLGRGSSYGYTF
>TRBD2|few|TRBV5-1|TRBJ2-1
TGCGCCAGCAGCCCTAGCGGGGGGGCCCCCTACAATGAGCAGTTCTTC
CASSPSGGAPYNEQFF
>.|once|TRBV5-3|TRBJ1-4
TGTGCCAGAAGAACGGGACATCAGAATGAAAAACTGTTTTTT
CARRTGHQNEKLFF
>.|.|TRBV6-2/TRBV6-3|TRBJ1-2
TGTGCCAGCAGTTCCCTCGGGACAAAGCATGGCTACACCTTC
CASSSLGTKHGYTF
>TRBD2|.|TRBV19|TRBJ2-7
TGTGCCAGCGCCACTAGCGGGAGGATGGCCGAGCAGTACTTC
CASATSGRMAEQYF
>TRBD2|.|TRBV19|TRBJ2-1
TGTGCCAGTATGGGGACTAGCGGGACCTACAATGAGCAGTTCTTC
CASMGTSGTYNEQFF
>.|.|TRBV7-2|TRBJ2-1
TGTGCCAGCAGCTTAGGCAGGGGACCCTACAATGAGCAGTTCTTC
CASSLGRGPYNEQFF
>.|.|TRBV5-5|TRBJ2-7
TGTGCCAGCAGCTTGGCCGCAGGAACCTACGAGCAGTACTTC
CASSLAAGTYEQYF
>TRBD2|.|TRBV7-6|TRBJ2-1
TGTGCCAGCAGCTCCAGGACTAGCGGGAGCCACAATGAGCAGTTCTTC
CASSSRTSGSHNEQFF
>TRBD2|once|TRBV5-1|TRBJ2-7
TGCGCCAGCAGCTTGGCCAGCGGGAGTTTCCACGAGCAGTACTTC
CASSLASGSFHEQYF
>.|.|TRBV5-4|TRBJ1-2
TGTGCCAGCAGCTTGGCCGGAGCCACCGACTCTGGCTACACCTTC
CASSLAGATDSGYTF
>.|once|TRBV23-1|TRBJ2-1
TGCGCCAGCCAACGGGGAATCTTAGGCCCATTAGTTACCTATGAGCAGTTCTTC
CASQRGILGPLVTYEQFF
>TRBD2|.|TRBV7-6|TRBJ2-1
TGTGCCAGCAGCCACTCGCCGGGACTAGCGGACAATGAGCAGTTCTTC
CASSHSPGLADNEQFF
>.|.|TRBV19|TRBJ1-3
TGTGCCAGTAGTATCGAGACTGGAAACACCATATATTTT
CASSIETGNTIYF
>TRBD1|.|TRBV29-1|TRBJ1-1
TGCAGCGTCGGACAGGGAGACACTGAAGCTTTCTTT
CSVGQGDTEAFF
>TRBD2|.|TRBV4-3|TRBJ2-1
TGCGCCAGCAGCCAAGATTTGGCTAGCGGGAGGGCCGGTAAACATGAGCAGTTCTTC
CASSQDLASGRAGKHEQFF
>.|.|TRBV11-3|TRBJ1-4
TGTGCCAGCAGCTTAGGGGGCAGCCTTAATGAAAAACTGTTTTTT
CASSLGGSLNEKLFF
>TRBD1|.|TRBV19|TRBJ1-1
TGTGCCAGCCTAGGGGGCAAAGGGAACACTGAAGCTTTCTTT
CASLGGKGNTEAFF
>.|.|TRBV24-1|TRBJ2-2
TGTGCCACCAGTCCGGGAGTGGTCGCCGGGGAGCTGTTTTTT
CATSPGVVAGELFF
>.|few|TRBV12-1|TRBJ1-1
TGTGCCAGCAGCAAAAGACAGGGTGGGTTGTTTACTGAAGCTTTCTTT
CASSKRQGGLFTEAFF
>TRBD1|.|TRBV5-1|TRBJ2-2
TGCGCCAGCAGCTTGAAACTTCGGACAGGCTCAGAGAACACCGGGGAGCTGTTTTTT
CASSLKLRTGSENTGELFF
>TRBD1|once|TRBV11-2|TRBJ2-1
TGTGCCAGCAGCTCCCGGACAGGGCGCTCGCGGTACAATGAGCAGTTCTTC
CASSSRTGRSRYNEQFF
>.|.|TRBV28|TRBJ1-2
TGTGCCAGCAGTTTAGGGCGTGGGGCGGACTATGGCTACACCTTC
CASSLGRGADYGYTF
>.|.|TRBV28|TRBJ1-5
TGTGCCAGCAGTTTTCTCGGGGGGGTTCAGCCCCAGCATTTT
CASSFLGGVQPQHF
>TRBD1|once|TRBV10-3|TRBJ1-2
TGTGCCATCAGCTCCTGGACAGGGATAGGCTACACCTTC
CAISSWTGIGYTF
>TRBD1|.|TRBV28|TRBJ1-2
TGTGCCAGCAGCCTAGACAGGGGTTATGGCTACACCTTC
CASSLDRGYGYTF
>TRBD2|.|TRBV18|TRBJ2-3
TGTGCCAGCTCATCAACCTTGAGGACTAGCGGGGGAGTAGCAGATACGCAGTATTTT
CASSSTLRTSGGVADTQYF
>TRBD2|.|TRBV5-1|TRBJ2-7
TGCGCCAGCAGCCCACGGACAGACACCTTCGGGGGGGGCGAGCAGTACTTC
CASSPRTDTFGGGEQYF
>TRBD2|.|TRBV4-3|TRBJ2-7
TGCGCCAGCAGCCAGGCGGGAGGAGGCGAGCAGTACTTC
CASSQAGGGEQYF
>.|few|TRBV4-3|TRBJ2-7
TGCGCCAGCAGCCAAGAACCACTAGCAGGTTCCCACGAGCAGTACTTC
CASSQEPLAGSHEQYF
>TRBD2|few|TRBV7-2|TRBJ2-5
TGTGCCAGCAGCTTAGCTCGGGGCGGGAGGGCCAACCAAGAGACCCAGTACTTC
CASSLARGGRANQETQYF
>TRBD2|once|TRBV5-4|TRBJ2-3
TGTGCCAGCAGCCCCGGGGGGGCGGGGGCCACAGATACGCAGTATTTT
CASSPGGAGATDTQYF